Described below is a single TCR beta chain sequence and its context. The sample comes from a study of cytomegalovirus exposure and HLA in healthy donors. Primers included in the PCR were 60 Vbeta and 13 Jbeta primers. The table came from immunoSEQ multiplex PCR; TCRdb's copy has only in-frame clones and leaves some out. The data show some 200,000 clones, 65% to 90% seen once. The ends were cut back, 3 bases at V and 6 bases at J, with 15 bases in the middle. This CDR3 has 14 residues. Germline loops: CDR1 SQVTM, CDR2 ANQGSEA. Sequencing was done on a sample of PBMCs. The TCR sequence derives from a middle-aged man in good health and CMV-seropositive. The V gene is TRBV29-1, the J gene TRBJ2-1; the D gene is possibly TRBD2 (9 bases). CDR3 region: CSVDSGGTGNEQFF. Written as DNA, the CDR3 is TGCAGCGTTGACAGCGGGGGGACAGGCAATGAGCAGTTCTTC.